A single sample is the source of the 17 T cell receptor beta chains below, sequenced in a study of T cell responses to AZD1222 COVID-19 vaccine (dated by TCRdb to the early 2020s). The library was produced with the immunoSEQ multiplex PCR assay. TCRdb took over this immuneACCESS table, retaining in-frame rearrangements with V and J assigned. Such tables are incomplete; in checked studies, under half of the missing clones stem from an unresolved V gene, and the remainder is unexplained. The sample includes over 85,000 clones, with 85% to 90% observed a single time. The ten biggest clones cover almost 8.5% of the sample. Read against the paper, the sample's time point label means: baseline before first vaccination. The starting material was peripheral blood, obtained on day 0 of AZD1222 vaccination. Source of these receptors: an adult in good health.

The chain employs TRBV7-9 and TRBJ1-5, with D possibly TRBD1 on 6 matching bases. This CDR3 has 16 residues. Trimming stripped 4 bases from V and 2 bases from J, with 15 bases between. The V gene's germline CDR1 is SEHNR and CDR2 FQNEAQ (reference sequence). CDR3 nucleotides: TGTGCCAGCAGCTCCGACCTACAGGGCGGCAATCAGCCCCAGCATTTT. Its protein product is CASSSDLQGGNQPQHF.

CDR3 coding DNA: TGTGCCAGCAGCTTACGGGTGGATTTGCATGAGCAGTTCTTC. Residues: CASSLRVDLHEQFF. The chain recombines TRBV7-3 with TRBJ2-1; D is ambiguous. Germline CDR1 is SGHTA and CDR2 is FQGTGA. The length of the CDR3 is 14 residues. Trimming shortened V by 2 bases and J by 8 bases, and 13 bases separated the two germline ends.

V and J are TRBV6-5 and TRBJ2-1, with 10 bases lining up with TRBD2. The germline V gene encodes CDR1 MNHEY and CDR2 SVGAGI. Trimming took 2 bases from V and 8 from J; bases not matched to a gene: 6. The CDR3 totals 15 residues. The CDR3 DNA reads TGTGCCAGCAGTTACGATTTGCTAGCGGGAGATGAGCAGTTCTTC. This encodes CASSYDLLAGDEQFF.

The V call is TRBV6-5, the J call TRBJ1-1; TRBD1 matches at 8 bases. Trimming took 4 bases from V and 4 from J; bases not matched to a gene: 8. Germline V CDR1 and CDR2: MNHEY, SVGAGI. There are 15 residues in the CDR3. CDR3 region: CASSSPRQGPTEAFF. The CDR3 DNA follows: TGTGCCAGCAGTTCCCCCAGACAGGGGCCCACTGAAGCTTTCTTT.

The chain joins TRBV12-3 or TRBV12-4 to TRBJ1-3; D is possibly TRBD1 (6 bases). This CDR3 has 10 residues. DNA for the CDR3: TGTGCTTACAGGGTGGACACCATATATTTT. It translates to CAYRVDTIYF.

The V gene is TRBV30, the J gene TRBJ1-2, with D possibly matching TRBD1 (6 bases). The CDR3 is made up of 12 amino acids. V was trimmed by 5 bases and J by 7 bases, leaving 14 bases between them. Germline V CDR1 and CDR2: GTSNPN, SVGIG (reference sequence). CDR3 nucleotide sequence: TGTGCCTGGGGGGGGGCGTTAGTTGGCTACACCTTC. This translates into CAWGGALVGYTF.

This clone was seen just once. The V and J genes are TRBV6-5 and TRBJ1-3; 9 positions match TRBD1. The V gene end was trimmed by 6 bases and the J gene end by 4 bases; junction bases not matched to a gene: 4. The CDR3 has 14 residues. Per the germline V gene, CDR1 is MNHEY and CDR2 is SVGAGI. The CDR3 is CASRNRGQGNTIYF. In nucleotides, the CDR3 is TGTGCCAGCAGGAACAGGGGGCAGGGAAACACCATATATTTT.

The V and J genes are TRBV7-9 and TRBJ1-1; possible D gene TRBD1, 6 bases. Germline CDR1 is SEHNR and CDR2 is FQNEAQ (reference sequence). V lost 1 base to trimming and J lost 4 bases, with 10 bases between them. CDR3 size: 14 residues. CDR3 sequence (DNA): TGTGCCAGCAGCTTAGGGGGGCGGGGCACTGAAGCTTTCTTT. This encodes CASSLGGRGTEAFF.

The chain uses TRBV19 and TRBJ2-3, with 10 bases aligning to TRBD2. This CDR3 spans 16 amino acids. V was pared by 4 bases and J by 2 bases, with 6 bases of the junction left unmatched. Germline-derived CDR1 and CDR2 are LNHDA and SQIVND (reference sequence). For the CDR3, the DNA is TGTGCCAGTAGTAGAGAACTAGCGGGGTACACAGATACGCAGTATTTT. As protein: CASSRELAGYTDTQYF.

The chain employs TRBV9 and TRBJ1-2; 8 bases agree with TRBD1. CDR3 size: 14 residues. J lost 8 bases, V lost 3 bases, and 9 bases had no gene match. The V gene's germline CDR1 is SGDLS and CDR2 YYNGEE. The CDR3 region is CASSADRVLYGYTF. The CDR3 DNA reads TGTGCCAGCAGCGCGGACAGGGTGTTATACGGCTACACCTTC.

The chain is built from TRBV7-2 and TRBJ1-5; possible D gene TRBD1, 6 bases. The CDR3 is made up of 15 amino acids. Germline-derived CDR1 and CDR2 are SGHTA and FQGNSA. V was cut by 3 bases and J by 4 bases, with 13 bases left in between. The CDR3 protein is CASSFSGAFNQPQHF. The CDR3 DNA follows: TGTGCCAGCAGCTTTTCAGGGGCGTTTAATCAGCCCCAGCATTTT.

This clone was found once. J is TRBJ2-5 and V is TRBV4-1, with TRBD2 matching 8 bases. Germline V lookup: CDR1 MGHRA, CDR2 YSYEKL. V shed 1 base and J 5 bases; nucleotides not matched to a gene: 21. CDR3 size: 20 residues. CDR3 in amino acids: CASSQVFGRSGLAEDETQYF. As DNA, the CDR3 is TGCGCCAGCAGCCAAGTCTTTGGGAGATCAGGACTAGCCGAGGATGAGACCCAGTACTTC.

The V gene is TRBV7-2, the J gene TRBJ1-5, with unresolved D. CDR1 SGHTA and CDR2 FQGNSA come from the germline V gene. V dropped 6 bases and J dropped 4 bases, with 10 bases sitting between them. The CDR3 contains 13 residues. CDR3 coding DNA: TGTGCCAGCAGGGAGAGAGAGAATCAGCCCCAGCATTTT. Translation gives CASRERENQPQHF.

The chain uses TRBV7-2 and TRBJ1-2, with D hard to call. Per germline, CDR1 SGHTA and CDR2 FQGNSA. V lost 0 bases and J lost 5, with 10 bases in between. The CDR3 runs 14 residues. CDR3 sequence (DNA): TGTGCCAGCAGCTTAGCGGTATGGCAATATGGCTACACCTTC. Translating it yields CASSLAVWQYGYTF.

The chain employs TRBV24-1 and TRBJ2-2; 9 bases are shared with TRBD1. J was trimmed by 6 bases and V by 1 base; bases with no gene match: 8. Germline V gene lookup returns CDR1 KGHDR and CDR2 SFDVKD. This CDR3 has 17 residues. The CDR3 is CATSDFLGTGYAGELFF. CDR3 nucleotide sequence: TGTGCCACCAGTGATTTTCTCGGGACAGGGTACGCCGGGGAGCTGTTTTTT.

The CDR3 loop reads CASSFPLQGMGNTIYF. CDR3 DNA: TGTGCCAGCAGCTTTCCATTACAGGGGATGGGAAACACCATATATTTT. This sequence joins TRBV7-2 and TRBJ1-3, with 7 positions matching TRBD1. J gave up 4 bases and V 3 bases, and 9 bases lay outside the gene matches. The CDR3 totals 16 residues. Germline lookup yields CDR1 SGHTA and CDR2 FQGNSA.

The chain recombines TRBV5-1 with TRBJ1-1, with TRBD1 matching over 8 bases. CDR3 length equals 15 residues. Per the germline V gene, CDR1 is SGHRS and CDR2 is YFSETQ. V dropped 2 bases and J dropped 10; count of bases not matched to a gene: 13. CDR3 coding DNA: TGCGCCAGCAGCTTCCAGGGGGCGTTGAACAATAGAGCTTTCTTT. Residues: CASSFQGALNNRAFF.